These 19 T cell receptor beta chains share one sample of origin, sequenced in a study of blood T cells in healthy people across ages. A J-beta primer mix and a sample-barcoded 5' primer were used in a second PCR of roughly 7 to 12 cycles. Each CDR3 protein gets one entry after TCRdb re-called the 5' RACE reads with MiXCR. In the table there are some 780,000 distinct CDR3 sequences, 45% to 70% of which are singletons. Sequenced material: blood. These TCRs come from a middle-aged man in good health.

The CDR3 loop reads CASSSSRVGYNEQFF. CDR3 DNA sequence: TGTGCCAGCAGCTCCTCACGGGTGGGGTACAATGAGCAGTTCTTC. The V and J genes are TRBV7-8 and TRBJ2-1; D is unresolved. CDR1 and CDR2 from the germline V gene are SGHVS and FQNEAQ. Deletions cut 4 bases from V and 4 bases from J, with 14 bases between. The length of the CDR3 is 15 residues.

This clonotype has a handful of counts. This chain joins TRBV7-6 and TRBJ2-7, with D possibly being TRBD1 (6 bases). This CDR3 is 13 amino acids long. Trimming removed 5 bases at V and 6 bases at J, with 14 bases between. CDR1 and CDR2 (germline): SGHVS, FNYEAQ. The CDR3 loop reads CASSGTGSGEQYF. As DNA, the CDR3 is TGTGCCAGCAGCGGTACAGGGTCGGGCGAGCAGTACTTC.

This clonotype was observed many times. The V and J genes are TRBV9 and TRBJ1-2, with TRBD1 matching over 9 bases. CDR1 and CDR2 (germline): SGDLS, YYNGEE. This CDR3 comprises 16 residues. V was clipped by 0 bases and J by 6 bases; unmatched bases: 9. The CDR3 bases are TGTGCCAGCAGCGTAGCCGCACAGGGGGCGCCGGATGGCTACACCTTC. Residues: CASSVAAQGAPDGYTF. The variable domain in full, with the rest retrieved from reference TRBV9 and TRBJ1-2, is DSGVTQTPKHLITATGQRVTLRCSPRSGDLSVYWYQQSLDQGLQFLIQYYNGEERAKGNILERFSAQQFPDLHSELNLSSLELGDSALYFCASSVAAQGAPDGYTFGSGTRLTVV.

The chain combines TRBV28 with TRBJ1-5; no definite D call. V shed 9 bases and J shed 6 bases, with 12 bases lying between them. The length of the CDR3 is 12 residues. Per germline, CDR1 MDHEN and CDR2 SYDVKM. The CDR3 sequence: CASIGLGQPQHF. CDR3 nucleotide sequence: TGTGCCAGTATCGGGTTGGGTCAGCCCCAGCATTTT.

V is TRBV20-1 and J is TRBJ1-2; D gene uncertain. The CDR3 is 13 amino acids. CDR1 is DFQATT and CDR2 is SNEGSKA in the germline V gene (reference sequence). V dropped 0 bases and J dropped 3 bases, with 8 bases sitting between them. Here the CDR3 reads CSARDEDHYGYTF. The CDR3 DNA is TGCAGTGCTAGAGATGAGGACCACTATGGCTACACCTTC.

The chain joins TRBV6-1 to TRBJ1-1, with a tentative D call TRBD1 (6 bases). Germline V lookup: CDR1 MNHNS, CDR2 SASEGT. The CDR3 consists of 13 residues. The V gene lost 3 bases and the J gene lost 6 bases, with 11 bases spanning the gap. The CDR3 bases are TGTGCCAGCAGTGACAGGGGTGGTTCTGAAGCTTTCTTT. Translating gives CASSDRGGSEAFF.

This chain uses TRBV7-6 with TRBJ2-3; 7 bases are a match to TRBD2. Unmatched junction bases numbered 20, after V lost 2 bases and J lost 6 bases. The CDR3 loop spans 19 amino acids. Germline lookup yields CDR1 SGHVS and CDR2 FNYEAQ. CDR3 nucleotide sequence: TGTGCCAGCAGCTTATCAAAGGGGCTAGCGGCCCTGAAGGGGGATACGCAGTATTTT. Its protein is CASSLSKGLAALKGDTQYF.

The rearrangement joins TRBV27 to TRBJ2-5; possibly TRBD2 for D (7 bases). Germline CDR1 is MNHEY and CDR2 is SMNVEV (reference sequence). Deletions cut 7 bases from V and 4 bases from J, with 13 bases between. This CDR3 comprises 13 residues. The CDR3 is CASMRGGGETQYF. The CDR3 nucleotides read TGTGCCAGCATGAGGGGGGGCGGAGAGACCCAGTACTTC.

The chain employs TRBV12-5 and TRBJ1-1; D is uncertain. Trimming removed 3 bases at V and 1 base at J, with 6 bases between. The CDR3 totals 13 residues. The germline V gene encodes CDR1 LGHNT and CDR2 FRNRAP. In nucleotides, the CDR3 is TGTGCTAGTGGTTTATTGGAGAACACTGAAGCTTTCTTT. It specifies CASGLLENTEAFF.

This chain joins TRBV7-2 and TRBJ1-2; TRBD1 is a possible D gene (5 bases). The V and J ends lost 2 bases and 4 bases respectively, with 17 bases between them. CDR1 SGHTA and CDR2 FQGNSA come from the germline V gene. The CDR3 contains 16 residues. The CDR3 protein is CASSLINRSLVYGYTF. CDR3 nucleotides: TGTGCCAGCAGCTTAATCAACAGGTCGTTGGTCTATGGCTACACCTTC.

The chain employs TRBV20-1 and TRBJ2-2; no definite D call. The length of the CDR3 is 12 residues. Germline CDR1 DFQATT, CDR2 SNEGSKA (reference sequence). Between the trimmed V and J ends, which lost 0 bases and 1 base, there was a span of 0 bases. In DNA form, the CDR3 reads TGCAGTGCTAGAGAGAACACCGGGGAGCTGTTTTTT. Residues: CSARENTGELFF.

This clonotype appeared a few times. The chain has TRBV10-3 and TRBJ1-2; D perhaps matches TRBD1 (5 bases). Germline loops: CDR1 ENHRY, CDR2 SYGVKD. This CDR3 has 14 residues. Trimming took off 0 bases at V and 3 bases at J, with 8 bases between the two ends. CDR3 region: CAISESKGYYGYTF. The CDR3 nucleotides read TGTGCCATCAGTGAGTCGAAGGGGTACTATGGCTACACCTTC.

The chain couples TRBV20-1 to TRBJ2-1; D might be TRBD2 (6 bases). The CDR3 covers 15 residues. The germline CDR1 and CDR2 sequences are DFQATT and SNEGSKA (reference sequence). Trimming removed 0 bases at V and 12 bases at J, with 21 bases between. CDR3 protein: CSARDQTSLEALQFF. CDR3 coding DNA: TGCAGTGCTAGAGACCAGACTAGTCTAGAGGCGTTGCAGTTCTTC.

This chain joins TRBV7-2 and TRBJ2-3; 10 bases are a match to TRBD2. The junction had 17 bases not matched to a gene; V was cut back by 5 bases and J by 3 bases. Germline assignment: CDR1 SGHTA and CDR2 FQGNSA. CDR3 length: 19 residues. The CDR3 DNA follows: TGTGCCAGCAGCCCCCGCACAATAATAGCGGGAGGTGGAACAGATACGCAGTATTTT. It yields the protein CASSPRTIIAGGGTDTQYF.

The V gene is TRBV20-1, the J gene TRBJ1-2; perhaps TRBD1 as D (6 bases). CDR3 length equals 14 residues. In germline, CDR1 is DFQATT, CDR2 SNEGSKA (reference sequence). V lost 3 bases and J lost 4, with 15 bases in between. For the CDR3, the DNA is TGCAGTGCTAGCTCTGTAGGACAGAGCTATGGCTACACCTTC. Its protein product is CSASSVGQSYGYTF.

J is TRBJ1-4 and V is TRBV3-1; D unclear. The CDR3 runs to 15 residues. V shed 4 bases and J shed 0 bases, with 9 bases lying between them. The germline gives CDR1 LGHDT, CDR2 YNNKEL (reference sequence). CDR3 in DNA: TGTGCCAGCAGCCCTCCCGCAGCAACTAATGAAAAACTGTTTTTT. Amino acids: CASSPPAATNEKLFF.

V and J are TRBV12-3 or TRBV12-4 and TRBJ2-7; D remains unclear. There are 12 residues in the CDR3. V lost 5 bases, J lost 3 bases, and 8 bases lay in between. CDR3 amino acids: CASSPHRYEQYF. Here the CDR3 DNA reads TGTGCCAGCAGTCCCCACCGCTACGAGCAGTACTTC.

This sequence joins TRBV27 and TRBJ2-7; TRBD1 matches 8 bases. The CDR3 consists of 16 residues. Per the germline V gene, CDR1 is MNHEY and CDR2 is SMNVEV (reference sequence). V gave up 2 bases and J gave up 1 base; unmatched junction bases: 7. This CDR3 is CASSLETGGPSYEQYF. The CDR3 nucleotides read TGTGCCAGCAGTTTAGAAACAGGGGGACCTTCCTACGAGCAGTACTTC.

This clonotype came up a few times. The chain joins TRBV27 to TRBJ2-1; 10 nucleotides align to TRBD1. Germline V gives CDR1 MNHEY, CDR2 SMNVEV (reference sequence). The trim removed 5 bases at V and 8 bases at J, leaving 12 bases unmatched. The CDR3 sequence is 16 residues long. The CDR3 reads CASSPSIGDRGYEQFF. As DNA, the CDR3 is TGTGCCAGCAGTCCCTCAATAGGGGACAGGGGTTATGAGCAGTTCTTC.